This TCR beta chain is from a study of blood T cells in healthy people across ages (dated by TCRdb to about 2015). In the study overall: In model experiments, template switching captured roughly one uniquely barcoded TCR beta cDNA molecule for every two T cells. Using the same blood draw, the study looked at two additional independent replicas of 1 million unique cDNA reads for two donors, one aged 18 to 30 and the other aged 80 or older. To track age-related changes in TCR beta repertoire diversity, the study relied on deep sequencing normalized with unique cDNA molecular identifiers. Four age groups were formed from the donors: young (average approximately 15 years), middle-aged (approximately 40), aged (over 55) and long-lived (82). To avoid experimental bias, donors of different ages were spread randomly across the sequencing lanes.

There are a few counts of this clonotype. The antigen it binds to is not known. It has no much larger one-base neighbor in the sample; base qualities were not kept. Libraries were made using 5' RACE. Sequenced using an Illumina HiSeq 2500. A second PCR of 7 to 11 cycles was performed with a sample-barcoded 5' primer and a J-beta primer mix. Each TCR beta cDNA molecule received a unique molecular identifier from a template-switch 5' adaptor carrying 12 random nucleotides. At least 2.5 million CDR3-containing paired-end reads were obtained from each sample. All of the RNA was converted into first-strand cDNA using the Mint cDNA synthesis kit, with a TRBC-specific oligonucleotide serving as the primer. All cDNA was treated with uracil-DNA glycosylase and then went through a first 18-cycle PCR with the universal primers M1SS and BC2_uni_R. From the authors' description of their analysis: For normalization, 1 million high-quality reads, each with a distinct molecular identifier, were randomly selected from each sample. Instead of being binned into consensus sequences, reads that shared molecular identifiers were thrown out. CDR3 identification, clonotype clustering and error correction used MiTCR with a Q25 quality threshold and the strictest error-elimination algorithm. Lower-bound total TCR beta diversity was estimated with a nonparametric unseen species model using Euler transformation. Clones were called with MiXCR by TCRdb after fastp trimmed the public reads at Q25, and only in-frame beta chains were retained. Rows merge per CDR3 protein into single entries with the most common DNA and genes. TCRdb's processing, not the study's, gives the V and J calls here. The sample table contains hundreds of thousands of distinct CDR3 sequences; only one count was recorded for 21% of them. The top ten constitute approximately 3.6% of the sample.

Study-wide findings and limitations: Observed TCR beta diversity per million T cells fell roughly linearly with age, and a significant reduction was already apparent by age around 44. Conclusive comparison of naive and antigen-experienced compartments was prevented by the profiling of bulk unsorted PBMCs. Observed TCR beta diversity correlated strongly with the percentage of naive T cells measured by flow cytometry. Estimates of total diversity from one million sequenced T cells were regarded as lower bounds and underestimates. Donor CMV infection status was unknown, potentially confounding age-related changes in expanded clonotypes. Compared with the aged group, the long-lived group had more naive CD4+ T cells, fewer expanded clones and increased TCR diversity, a pattern suggesting age selection.

Trimming at the junction amounts to 3 bases on V and 1 base on J, and the germline ends lie 12 bases apart. Based on the germline V gene (reference sequence), the CDR1 and CDR2 sequences are DFQATT and SNEGSKA. The CDR3 goes from the cysteine to the phenylalanine over 14 residues. The only DNA kept is the CDR3, 42 bases in frame from the first base. Donors were a few dozen systemically healthy Caucasian individuals from Russia aged roughly 6 to 90 years. Each donor gave roughly 11 milliliters of peripheral blood, drawn into EDTA-treated Vacutainer tubes. PBMCs were isolated by Ficoll-Paque density-gradient centrifugation, with at least 6 million obtained per sample. Trizol reagent was used to extract total RNA from the PBMCs, yielding at least 5 micrograms per sample. For every donor, an aliquot of PBMCs went through flow cytometry to measure the percentages of naive CD45RAhigh/CD27high T cells.

This TCR derives from a man between 65 and 85 years old in good health. The sequence links TRBV20-1 to TRBJ1-1; TRBD1 is a weak D gene call, 5 bases matching. The source material was blood. CDR3 sequence: CSASGTAGNTEAFF. The DNA sequence follows: TGCAGTGCTAGCGGGACCGCGGGGAACACTGAAGCTTTCTTT.